This T cell receptor (beta chain) originates from a study of graft-versus-host responses after intestinal transplantation. Study-wide context: Every one of the recipients received anti-thymocyte globulin induction and afterwards took tacrolimus and steroids for around 3 years.

The method was immunoSEQ multiplex PCR; TCRdb's version includes in-frame clones alone and lacks a portion of them. The sample carries 4,000 or so clones, approximately 80% recorded once. Study outcomes and limitations: Allograft clonal ratios (graft-versus-host to host-versus-graft) were high in patients who had graft-donor T cell macrochimerism. In recipient marrow, GvH clones were found, and some appeared first in ileum or blood.

A remark on this clone: Its antigen is currently unknown.

The V gene's germline CDR1 is LNHNV and CDR2 YYDKDF (reference sequence). The V gene lost 2 bases and the J gene lost 1 base, with 21 bases spanning the gap. The CDR3 runs to 18 residues. Graft samples were processed, releasing intraepithelial and lamina propria lymphocytes. Sample: ileum tissue, taken about 350 days after intestinal transplantation. The rearrangement links TRBV15 to TRBJ2-7, with a possible D match to TRBD1 (9 bases). This TCR derives from a human patient who received an intestinal transplant, so some T cells may come from the graft donor. DNA of the CDR3: TGTGCCACCAGCAGATCACAGGGGGCAGCGGGAGAGTCCTACGAGCAGTACTTC. The encoded protein is CATSRSQGAAGESYEQYF.